The source of this TCR beta chain is a study of T cells expressing NK-cell markers. For the study at large: Repertoires of TCR beta were obtained from T cells sorted as CD3+CD56+NKG2C+, CD3+CD56+NKG2C- and CD3+CD56-NKG2C+.

TCRdb re-called the 5' RACE reads, yielding one record per CDR3 amino acid sequence without DNA. The sample includes under 600,000 distinct CDR3 sequences. Source material: blood T cells: a sorted CD56 or NKG2C T cell subset, CD4+ or CD8+ T cells, or bulk PBMC T cells (not recorded which). The origin of this receptor is a woman between 45 and 65 years old in good health.

The CDR3 loop reads CASSTPTSSGRRTGELFF. The chain couples TRBV5-1 to TRBJ2-2; the TCRdb D gene call, TRBD2, has no DNA to confirm it. In germline, CDR1 is SGHRS, CDR2 YFSETQ. This CDR3 has 18 residues.